The 19 T cell receptor beta chains below were found in one sample sequenced in a study of blood T cell repertoires in COVID-19. Clones were sequenced by immunoSEQ multiplex PCR, and TCRdb holds only the in-frame ones, with some missing. Of about 230,000 clones in the sample, 85% to 90% were seen once. Sequenced material: peripheral blood. These receptor sequences come from a man between 50 and 59 years old with COVID-19, enrolled during active disease.

The sample holds a few counts of this clone. The chain has TRBV5-1 and TRBJ1-4; D ambiguous. Germline values: CDR1 SGHRS, CDR2 YFSETQ. V gave up 0 bases and J gave up 0 bases, with 6 bases separating them. CDR3 length: 15 amino acids. The CDR3 is CASSLERATNEKLFF. In DNA, the CDR3 is TGCGCCAGCAGCTTGGAGAGGGCAACTAATGAAAAACTGTTTTTT.

This clone was observed once. This chain joins TRBV29-1 and TRBJ2-1; 8 bases are shared with TRBD2. The V gene end was trimmed by 2 bases and the J gene end by 1 base; junction bases not matched to a gene: 4. From germline, CDR1 is SQVTM and CDR2 ANQGSEA. CDR3 length: 15 amino acids. Written as DNA, the CDR3 is TGCAGCGTTGAACTCGCGGGGGGATCCTACAATGAGCAGTTCTTC. It translates to CSVELAGGSYNEQFF.

This clone has a single count. V and J are TRBV6-5 and TRBJ2-7; tentatively, D is TRBD1 (5 bases). Germline CDR1 is MNHEY and CDR2 is SVGAGI. This CDR3 region has 13 residues. Deletions cut 6 bases from V and 2 bases from J, with 11 bases between. This chain's CDR3 is CASSTGPAYEQYF. The CDR3 DNA reads TGTGCCAGCAGCACAGGACCTGCCTACGAGCAGTACTTC.

This chain joins TRBV19 and TRBJ2-2; TRBD1 aligns across 9 bases. The length of the CDR3 is 14 residues. CDR1 is LNHDA and CDR2 is SQIVND in the germline V gene (reference sequence). V trimming: 8 bases; J trimming: 4 bases; junction bases outside the gene matches: 5. In DNA form, the CDR3 reads TGTGCCAGTTCACAGGGGGCAGGCACCGGGGAGCTGTTTTTT. This translates into CASSQGAGTGELFF.

J is TRBJ1-5 and V is TRBV6-2 or TRBV6-3; D ambiguous. The CDR3 contains 13 residues. Germline V lookup: CDR1 MNHEY, CDR2 SVGEGT. Deletions cut 4 bases from V and 6 bases from J, with 10 bases between. The CDR3 loop is CASSLTSGQPQHF. In DNA form, the CDR3 reads TGTGCCAGCAGTTTAACTTCTGGTCAGCCCCAGCATTTT.

The rearrangement links TRBV10-3 to TRBJ1-6; TRBD1 matches 8 bases. Germline V gene lookup returns CDR1 ENHRY and CDR2 SYGVKD. The CDR3 consists of 17 residues. V was clipped by 0 bases and J by 7 bases; unmatched bases: 8. CDR3 DNA sequence: TGTGCCATCAGTGAGTCGTCAGGACAGGGACAGAATTCACCCCTCCACTTT. Translating gives CAISESSGQGQNSPLHF.

This clone occurred once. The chain carries TRBV30 and TRBJ2-2; D remains unclear. CDR1 GTSNPN and CDR2 SVGIG come from the germline V gene (reference sequence). Trimming took off 0 bases at V and 6 bases at J, with 11 bases between the two ends. The CDR3 covers 14 residues. The CDR3 DNA follows: TGTGCCTGGAGTGTACTATTAGGTCCCGGGGAGCTGTTTTTT. Translated: CAWSVLLGPGELFF.

The V gene is TRBV5-4, the J gene TRBJ1-2, with 8 bases aligning to TRBD1. Unmatched junction bases numbered 5, after V lost 3 bases and J lost 7 bases. The germline gives CDR1 SGHNT, CDR2 YYREEE (reference sequence). This CDR3 comprises 13 residues. Here the CDR3 reads CASSSQGAVGYTF. In DNA, the CDR3 is TGTGCCAGCAGCTCTCAGGGGGCTGTTGGCTACACCTTC.

The table lists this clone with a few counts. The chain has TRBV19 and TRBJ2-7; 8 bases are a match to TRBD1. V shed 7 bases and J 5 bases; nucleotides not matched to a gene: 10. From germline, CDR1 is LNHDA and CDR2 SQIVND (reference sequence). The CDR3 consists of 14 residues. The CDR3, as DNA: TGTGCCAGTAATTTGGGGACAGGCATCCACGAGCAGTACTTC. As protein: CASNLGTGIHEQYF.

The chain couples TRBV5-5 to TRBJ2-5; TRBD1 might be the D (6 bases). CDR1 and CDR2 (germline): SGHKS, YYEKEE (reference sequence). Deletions cut 4 bases from V and 5 bases from J, with 15 bases between. The CDR3 extends over 14 amino acids. This CDR3 reads CASSRAQRGETQYF. CDR3 in DNA: TGTGCCAGCAGCCGGGCCCAAAGGGGGGAGACCCAGTACTTC.

This clone turned up a few times. The V call is TRBV6-1, the J call TRBJ1-1; 8 nucleotides agree with TRBD1. CDR3 size: 14 residues. V dropped 0 bases and J dropped 8; count of bases not matched to a gene: 5. Germline V gene data show CDR1 as MNHNS and CDR2 as SASEGT. The CDR3 loop reads CASSEAQGAREAFF. The CDR3 DNA reads TGTGCCAGCAGTGAAGCGCAGGGGGCGAGGGAAGCTTTCTTT.

The chain uses TRBV5-1 and TRBJ2-1, with 12 bases matching TRBD2. Looked up from germline, CDR1 is SGHRS and CDR2 is YFSETQ. The CDR3 length is 16 residues. Losses at the gene ends were 0 bases for V and 7 bases for J; bases not matched to a gene: 5. The CDR3 DNA is TGCGCCAGCAGCTTGGATGGGACTAGCGGGTTGAATGAGCAGTTCTTC. This codes for CASSLDGTSGLNEQFF.

The J gene is TRBJ2-7, the V gene TRBV7-2; the match to TRBD1 covers 7 bases. The CDR3 runs 15 residues. Germline CDR1 SGHTA, CDR2 FQGNSA. The junction had 9 bases not matched to a gene; V was cut back by 5 bases and J by 2 bases. The CDR3 region has the DNA TGTGCCAGCAGCCCAAGCTGGGACAGAACCTACGAGCAGTACTTC. It codes for CASSPSWDRTYEQYF.

In its sample, this clone was seen once. The chain employs TRBV6-5 and TRBJ2-5; 10 nucleotides match TRBD2. J gave up 3 bases and V 6 bases, and 4 bases lay outside the gene matches. The CDR3 runs 14 residues. Per germline, CDR1 MNHEY and CDR2 SVGAGI. The CDR3 region is CASSLGTSEETQYF. Here the CDR3 DNA reads TGTGCCAGCAGCCTCGGGACTAGCGAAGAGACCCAGTACTTC.

The rearrangement uses TRBV10-3 and TRBJ1-2; D possibly corresponds to TRBD1 (6 bases). Germline lookup yields CDR1 ENHRY and CDR2 SYGVKD. V lost 3 bases, J lost 8 bases, and 19 bases lay in between. The CDR3 spans 15 residues. This CDR3 is CAISDLGGPNRGYTF. The CDR3 DNA sequence: TGTGCCATCAGTGATCTCGGGGGGCCCAATCGGGGCTACACCTTC.

The chain's CDR3 is CASSPKDRGSNQPQHF. CDR3 coding DNA: TGTGCCAGTAGTCCCAAGGACAGGGGAAGCAATCAGCCCCAGCATTTT. V and J are TRBV19 and TRBJ1-5; 9 positions agree with TRBD1. Trimming cost V 5 bases and J 1 base; bases outside gene matches: 6. Germline CDR1 and CDR2: LNHDA and SQIVND (reference sequence). The CDR3 covers 16 residues. Variable domain in full (rest from reference TRBV19 and TRBJ1-5): DGGITQSPKYLFRKEGQNVTLSCEQNLNHDAMYWYRQDPGQGLRLIYYSQIVNDFQKGDIAEGYSVSREKKESFPLTVTSAQKNPTAFYLCASSPKDRGSNQPQHFGDGTRLSIL.

This clone was seen only a few times. The J gene is TRBJ1-5, the V gene TRBV7-6; 9 nucleotides agree with TRBD1. There are 14 residues in the CDR3. With V trimmed by 4 bases and J by 6 bases, 4 bases remained unmatched. CDR1 and CDR2 from the germline V gene are SGHVS and FNYEAQ. As DNA, the CDR3 is TGTGCCAGCAGCTCCGGGACAGGGATTCAGCCCCAGCATTTT. It codes for CASSSGTGIQPQHF.

This clone was observed a single time. The chain has TRBV7-2 and TRBJ2-3, with D hard to call. This CDR3 is 16 amino acids long. Germline values: CDR1 SGHTA, CDR2 FQGNSA. The V and J ends lost 2 bases and 1 base respectively, with 13 bases between them. The CDR3 is CASSLSSPPGTDTQYF. The DNA of the CDR3 is TGTGCCAGCAGCTTATCATCCCCCCCGGGCACAGATACGCAGTATTTT.

The chain joins TRBV29-1 to TRBJ2-7; 8 positions match TRBD2. The trim removed 5 bases at V and 5 bases at J, leaving 5 bases unmatched. The germline gives CDR1 SQVTM, CDR2 ANQGSEA. The CDR3 is 12 residues long. The CDR3: CSVKAGVDEQYF. The DNA for the CDR3 is TGCAGCGTTAAAGCGGGGGTGGACGAGCAGTACTTC.